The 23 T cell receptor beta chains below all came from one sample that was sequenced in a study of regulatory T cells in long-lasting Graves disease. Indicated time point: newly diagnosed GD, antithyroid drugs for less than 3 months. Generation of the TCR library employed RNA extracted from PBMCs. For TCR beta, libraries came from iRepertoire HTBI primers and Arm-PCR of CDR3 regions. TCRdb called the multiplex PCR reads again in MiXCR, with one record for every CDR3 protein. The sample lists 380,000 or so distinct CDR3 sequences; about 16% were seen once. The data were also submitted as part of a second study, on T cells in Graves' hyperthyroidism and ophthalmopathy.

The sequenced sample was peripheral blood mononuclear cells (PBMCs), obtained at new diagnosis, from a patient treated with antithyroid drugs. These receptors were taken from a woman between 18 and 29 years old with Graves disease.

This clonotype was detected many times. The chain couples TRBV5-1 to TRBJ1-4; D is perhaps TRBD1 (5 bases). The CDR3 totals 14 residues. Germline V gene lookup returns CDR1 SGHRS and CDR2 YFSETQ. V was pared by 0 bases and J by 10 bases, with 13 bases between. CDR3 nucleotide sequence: TGCGCCAGCAGCTTGGAGGTCAGGGAGGGAAAACTGTTTTTT. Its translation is CASSLEVREGKLFF. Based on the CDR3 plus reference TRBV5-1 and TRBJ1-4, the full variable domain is KAGVTQTPRYLIKTRGQQVTLSCSPISGHRSVSWYQQTPGQGLQFLFEYFSETQRNKGNFPGRFSGRQFSNSRSEMNVSTLELGDSALYLCASSLEVREGKLFFGSGTQLSVL.

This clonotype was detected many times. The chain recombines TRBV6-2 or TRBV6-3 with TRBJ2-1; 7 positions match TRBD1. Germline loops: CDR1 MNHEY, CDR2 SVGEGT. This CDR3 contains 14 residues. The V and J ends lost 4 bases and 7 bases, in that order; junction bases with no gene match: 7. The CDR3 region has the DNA TGTGCCAGCAGTTTCCCGGGGACAGCAAATGAGCAGTTCTTC. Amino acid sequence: CASSFPGTANEQFF.

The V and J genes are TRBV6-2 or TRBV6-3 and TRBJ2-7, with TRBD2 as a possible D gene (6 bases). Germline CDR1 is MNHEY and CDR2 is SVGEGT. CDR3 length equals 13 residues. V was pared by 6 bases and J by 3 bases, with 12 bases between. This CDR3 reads CASREGANYEQYF. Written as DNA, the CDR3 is TGTGCCAGCAGGGAGGGAGCCAACTACGAGCAGTACTTC.

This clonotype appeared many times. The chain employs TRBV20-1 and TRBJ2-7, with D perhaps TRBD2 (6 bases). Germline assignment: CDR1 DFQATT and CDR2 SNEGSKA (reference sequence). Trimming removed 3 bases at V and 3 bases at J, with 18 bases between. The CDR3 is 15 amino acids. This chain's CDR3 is CSARVGTYRVYEQYF. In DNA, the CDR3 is TGCAGTGCTAGGGTAGGGACTTACCGGGTCTACGAGCAGTACTTC.

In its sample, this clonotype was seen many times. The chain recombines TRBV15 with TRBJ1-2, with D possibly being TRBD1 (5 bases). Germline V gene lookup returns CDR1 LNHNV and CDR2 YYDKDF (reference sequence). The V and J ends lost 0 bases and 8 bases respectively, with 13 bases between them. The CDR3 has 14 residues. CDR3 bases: TGTGCCACCAGCAGAGATAGCAGGGATCAAGGCTACACCTTC. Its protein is CATSRDSRDQGYTF.

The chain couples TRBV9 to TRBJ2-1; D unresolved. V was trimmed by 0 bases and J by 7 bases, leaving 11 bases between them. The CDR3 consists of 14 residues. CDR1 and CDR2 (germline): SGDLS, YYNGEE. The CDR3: CASSVGNSGNEQFF. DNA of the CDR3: TGTGCCAGCAGCGTAGGAAACAGTGGGAATGAGCAGTTCTTC.

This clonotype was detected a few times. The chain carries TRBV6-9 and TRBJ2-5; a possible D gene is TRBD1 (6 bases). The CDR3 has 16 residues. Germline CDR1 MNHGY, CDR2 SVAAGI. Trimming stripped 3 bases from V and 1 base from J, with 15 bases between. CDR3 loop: CASSYYRAGGQETQYF. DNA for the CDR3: TGTGCCAGCAGTTACTACAGGGCCGGTGGCCAAGAGACCCAGTACTTC.

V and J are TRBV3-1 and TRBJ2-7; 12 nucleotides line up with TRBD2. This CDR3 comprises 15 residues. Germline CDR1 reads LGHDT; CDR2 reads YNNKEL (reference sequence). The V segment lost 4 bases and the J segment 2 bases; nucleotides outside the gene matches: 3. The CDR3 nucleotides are TGTGCCAGCAGCCCCACTAGCGGGAGGACCTACGAGCAGTACTTC. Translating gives CASSPTSGRTYEQYF.

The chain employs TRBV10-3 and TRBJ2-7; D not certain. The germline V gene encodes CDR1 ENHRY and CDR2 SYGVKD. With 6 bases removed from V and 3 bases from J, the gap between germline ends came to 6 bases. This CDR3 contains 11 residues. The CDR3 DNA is TGTGCCATCAGCGAGAACTACGAGCAGTACTTC. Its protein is CAISENYEQYF.

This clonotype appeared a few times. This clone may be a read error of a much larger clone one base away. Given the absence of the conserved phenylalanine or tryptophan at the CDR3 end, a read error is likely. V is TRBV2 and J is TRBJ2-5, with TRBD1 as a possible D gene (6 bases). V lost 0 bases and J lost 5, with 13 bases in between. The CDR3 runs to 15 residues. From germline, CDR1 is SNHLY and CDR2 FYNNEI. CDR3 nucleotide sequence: TGTGCCAGCAGTGAAGCGCAGGGGAAGGGGGAGACCCAGTACTCC. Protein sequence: CASSEAQGKGETQYS.

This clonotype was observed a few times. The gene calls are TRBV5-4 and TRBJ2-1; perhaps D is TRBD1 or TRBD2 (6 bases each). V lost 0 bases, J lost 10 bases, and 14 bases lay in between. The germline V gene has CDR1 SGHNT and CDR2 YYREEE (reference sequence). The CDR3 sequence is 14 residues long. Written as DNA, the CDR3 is TGTGCCAGCAGCTTGGGGGCGGGACAATTGGAGCAGTTCTTC. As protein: CASSLGAGQLEQFF.

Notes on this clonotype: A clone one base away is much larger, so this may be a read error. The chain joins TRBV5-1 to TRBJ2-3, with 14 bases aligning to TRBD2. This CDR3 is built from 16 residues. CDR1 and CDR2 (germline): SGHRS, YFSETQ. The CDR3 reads CASSLARTSGGSHADF. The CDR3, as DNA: TGCGCCAGCAGCTTGGCTAGGACTAGCGGGGGGAGCCACGCGGATTTT.

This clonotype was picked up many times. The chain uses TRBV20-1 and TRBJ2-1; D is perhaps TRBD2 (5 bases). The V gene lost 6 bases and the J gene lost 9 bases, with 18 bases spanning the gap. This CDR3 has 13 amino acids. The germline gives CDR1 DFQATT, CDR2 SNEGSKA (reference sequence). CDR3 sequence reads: CSAVKREGGEQFF. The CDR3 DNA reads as TGCAGTGCCGTTAAGCGAGAGGGCGGTGAGCAGTTCTTC.

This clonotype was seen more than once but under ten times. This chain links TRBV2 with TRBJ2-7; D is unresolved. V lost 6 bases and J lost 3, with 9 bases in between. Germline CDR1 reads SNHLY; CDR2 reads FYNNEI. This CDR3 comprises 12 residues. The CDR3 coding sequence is TGTGCCAGCAGGGCCGCACTCTACGAGCAGTACTTC. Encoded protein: CASRAALYEQYF. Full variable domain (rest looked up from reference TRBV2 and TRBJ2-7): EPEVTQTPSHQVTQMGQEVILRCVPISNHLYFYWYRQILGQKVEFLVSFYNNEISEKSEIFDDQFSVERPDGSNFTLKIRSTKLEDSAMYFCASRAALYEQYFGPGTRLTVT.

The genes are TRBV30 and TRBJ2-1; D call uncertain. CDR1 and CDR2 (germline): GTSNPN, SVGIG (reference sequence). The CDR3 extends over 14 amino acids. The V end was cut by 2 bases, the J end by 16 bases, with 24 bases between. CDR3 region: CAWSPRSAPLSHFF. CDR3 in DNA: TGTGCCTGGAGTCCCCGGAGTGCCCCTCTGAGTCACTTCTTC.

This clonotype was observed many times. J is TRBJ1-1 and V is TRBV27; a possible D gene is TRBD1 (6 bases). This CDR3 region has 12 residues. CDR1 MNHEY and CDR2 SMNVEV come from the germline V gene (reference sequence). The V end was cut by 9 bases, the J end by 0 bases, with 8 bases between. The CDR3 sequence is CASGQLNTEAFF. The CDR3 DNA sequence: TGTGCCAGTGGACAGCTGAACACTGAAGCTTTCTTT.

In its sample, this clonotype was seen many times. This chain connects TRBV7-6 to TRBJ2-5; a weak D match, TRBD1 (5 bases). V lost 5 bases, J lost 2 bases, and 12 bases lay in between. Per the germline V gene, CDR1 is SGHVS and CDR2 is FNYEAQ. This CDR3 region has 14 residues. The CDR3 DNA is TGTGCCAGCAGCCCAGGCAGGGTGCAAGAGACCCAGTACTTC. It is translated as CASSPGRVQETQYF.

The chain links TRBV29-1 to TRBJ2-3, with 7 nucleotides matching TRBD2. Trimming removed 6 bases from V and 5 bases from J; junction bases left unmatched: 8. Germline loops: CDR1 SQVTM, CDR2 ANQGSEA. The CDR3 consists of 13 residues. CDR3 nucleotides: TGCAGCGTCCGGTCCGTAGCGGGAGATACGCAGTATTTT. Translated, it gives CSVRSVAGDTQYF.

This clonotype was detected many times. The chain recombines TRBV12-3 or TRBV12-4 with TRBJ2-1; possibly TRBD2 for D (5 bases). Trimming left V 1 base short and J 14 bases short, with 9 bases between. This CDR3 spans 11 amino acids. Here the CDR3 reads CASSLVGVKFF. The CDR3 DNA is TGTGCCAGCAGTTTAGTCGGGGTAAAGTTCTTC.

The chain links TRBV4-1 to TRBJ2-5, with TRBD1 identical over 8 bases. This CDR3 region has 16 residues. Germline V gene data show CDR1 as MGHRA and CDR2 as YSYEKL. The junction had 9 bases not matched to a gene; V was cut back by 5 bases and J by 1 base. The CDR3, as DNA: TGCGCCAGCAGCTTAAGGACAGGGAACCCCCAAGAGACCCAGTACTTC. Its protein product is CASSLRTGNPQETQYF.

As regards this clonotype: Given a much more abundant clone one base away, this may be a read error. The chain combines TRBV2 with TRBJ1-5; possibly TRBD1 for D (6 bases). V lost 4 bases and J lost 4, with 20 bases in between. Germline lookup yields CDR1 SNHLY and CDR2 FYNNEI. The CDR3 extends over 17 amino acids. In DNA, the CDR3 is TGTGCCAGCAGTGGGGGGGCAGGAGGGGGGAGAAATCAGCCCCAGCATTTT. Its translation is CASSGGAGGGRNQPQHF.

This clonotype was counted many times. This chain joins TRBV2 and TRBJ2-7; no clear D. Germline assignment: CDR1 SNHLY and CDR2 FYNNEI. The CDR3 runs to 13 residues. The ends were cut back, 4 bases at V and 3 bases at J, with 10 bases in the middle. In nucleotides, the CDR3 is TGTGCCAGCAGTGCTGTAGGGAACTACGAGCAGTACTTC. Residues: CASSAVGNYEQYF.

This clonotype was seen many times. DNA of the CDR3: TGTGCCAGCAGTCCCCGGACAGGGGGTAACACTGAAGCTTTCTTT. This translates into CASSPRTGGNTEAFF. This chain joins TRBV6-1 and TRBJ1-1; 10 nucleotides line up with TRBD1. CDR1 is MNHNS and CDR2 is SASEGT in the germline V gene. This CDR3 is built from 15 residues. J gave up 2 bases and V 5 bases, and 5 bases lay outside the gene matches.